This paragraph covers one T cell receptor beta chain sequence. Its cognate antigen is unknown. Clones were read by immunoSEQ multiplex PCR, and TCRdb kept only the in-frame ones, dropping some. Of about 83,000 clones listed, 70% to 90% are singletons. The CDR3 spans 17 residues. The germline CDR1 and CDR2 sequences are SGHAT and FQNNGV. With 5 bases clipped from V and 0 bases from J, the junction kept 9 bases outside the gene matches. This entry comes from a study of T cell responses to AZD1222 COVID-19 vaccine. Overall study findings and caveats: Donors were chiefly white British, with a greater number of females, and clonal diversity was perhaps underestimated. Just 5 or 6 AZD1222 recipients tested seropositive at baseline. Spike-specific TCR breadth and depth grew following two AZD1222 doses.

The sequencing used peripheral blood, collected 28 days after the second AZD1222 dose. The chain joins TRBV11-2 to TRBJ2-3, with 9 bases matching TRBD2. This TCR was recovered from an adult who received the AZD1222 COVID-19 vaccine. The CDR3 protein is CASSRTSGGLSTDTQYF. The CDR3 nucleotides are TGTGCCAGCAGCCGAACGAGCGGGGGGCTAAGCACAGATACGCAGTATTTT.